In its sample, the clone carrying this T cell receptor (beta chain) was seen once. This record belongs to a study of OX40 agonist ivuxolimab in advanced cancers. Sequencing was performed with immunoSEQ multiplex PCR; in TCRdb, only in-frame clones are kept and a portion is missing. In the table there are 55,000 to 65,000 clones, approximately 80% of which are singletons. The sample here was CD4+ or CD8+ T cells sorted from blood, taken in a trial of the OX40 agonist ivuxolimab. The receptor comes from an adult with an advanced solid tumor such as melanoma, head and neck, liver or kidney cancer.

The CDR3: CASRPGQGIMAFF. CDR3 nucleotides: TGTGCCAGCAGGCCGGGACAGGGGATAATGGCTTTCTTT. The rearrangement joins TRBV2 to TRBJ1-1; TRBD1 agrees at 10 bases. J was trimmed by 11 bases and V by 6 bases; bases with no gene match: 9. Germline assignment: CDR1 SNHLY and CDR2 FYNNEI. The CDR3 runs to 13 residues.